These 28 T cell receptor beta chains were all obtained from the same sample, sequenced in a study of blood T cells in healthy people across ages. A J-beta primer mix and a sample-barcoded 5' primer were used in a second PCR of roughly 6 to 11 cycles. MiXCR, run by TCRdb on the 5' RACE reads, gives a single entry per CDR3 protein. Among over 950,000 distinct CDR3 sequences listed, approximately 50% were seen once. Material: blood. The receptors stem from a woman aged 55-69 years in good health.

The CDR3 DNA follows: TGCGCCAGTTCTCGGCTACAGGGTACCGGCAATGAGCAGTACTTC. Translation gives CASSRLQGTGNEQYF. This sequence joins TRBV4-3 and TRBJ2-5; D perhaps matches TRBD1 (6 bases). The CDR3 extends over 15 amino acids. Between the trimmed V and J ends, which lost 9 bases and 11 bases, there was a span of 28 bases. Germline CDR1 is LGHNA and CDR2 is YSLEER.

This clonotype was seen only a few times. The chain employs TRBV4-1 and TRBJ2-7, with 8 bases that match TRBD1. Germline-derived CDR1 and CDR2 are MGHRA and YSYEKL. This CDR3 is built from 15 residues. The junction had 11 bases not matched to a gene; V was cut back by 8 bases and J by 2 bases. The CDR3 sequence is CASAQQGASPYEQYF. DNA for the CDR3: TGCGCCAGCGCCCAGCAGGGGGCTTCCCCCTACGAGCAGTACTTC.

This clonotype was detected only a few times. The V call is TRBV4-3, the J call TRBJ2-5; 8 nucleotides match TRBD2. CDR1 and CDR2 from the germline V gene are LGHNA and YSLEER. CDR3 length: 15 residues. V was pared by 0 bases and J by 4 bases, with 4 bases of the junction left unmatched. CDR3 amino acids: CASSQDGGGRETQYF. In DNA, the CDR3 is TGCGCCAGCAGCCAAGACGGGGGGGGGCGAGAGACCCAGTACTTC.

V gene TRBV5-1 combines with J gene TRBJ1-1; D uncertain. Looked up from germline, CDR1 is SGHRS and CDR2 is YFSETQ. Trimming stripped 5 bases from V and 0 bases from J, with 14 bases between. The CDR3 is 15 residues long. The CDR3 spells CASSLDPRMNTEAFF. DNA for the CDR3: TGCGCCAGCAGTTTAGACCCGAGGATGAACACTGAAGCTTTCTTT.

The chain uses TRBV4-1 and TRBJ2-5; D is uncertain. Trimming stripped 2 bases from V and 5 bases from J, with 9 bases between. Germline CDR1 reads MGHRA; CDR2 reads YSYEKL. This CDR3 is 13 amino acids long. The CDR3 protein is CASSQLYVETQYF. In DNA, the CDR3 is TGCGCCAGCAGCCAACTGTACGTTGAGACCCAGTACTTC.

This clonotype has just a few counts. The rearrangement links TRBV7-2 to TRBJ2-7; 10 bases are a match to TRBD2. The ends lost 5 bases at V and 3 bases at J; junction bases unmatched: 13. CDR3 length: 17 residues. Per germline, CDR1 SGHTA and CDR2 FQGNSA. CDR3 nucleotides: TGTGCCAGCAGCCCTCGGGGGTTTGGGACTAGCGACTACGAGCAGTACTTC. Protein product: CASSPRGFGTSDYEQYF.

This CDR3 reads CASSAWTSGKYEQYF. In DNA, the CDR3 is TGTGCCAGCAGTGCCTGGACTAGCGGGAAGTACGAGCAGTACTTC. This rearrangement joins TRBV27 to TRBJ2-7; 12 bases agree with TRBD2. The ends lost 5 bases at V and 4 bases at J; junction bases unmatched: 6. Germline V gene data show CDR1 as MNHEY and CDR2 as SMNVEV (reference sequence). CDR3 length equals 15 residues.

This clonotype was seen just once. V usage is TRBV2 and J usage is TRBJ2-3; 11 nucleotides align to TRBD2. The CDR3 covers 15 residues. With 4 bases clipped from V and 5 bases from J, the junction kept 5 bases outside the gene matches. Germline-derived CDR1 and CDR2 are SNHLY and FYNNEI. The CDR3 loop is CASSARLAGLDTQYF. The CDR3 nucleotides read TGTGCCAGCAGTGCCCGACTAGCGGGACTAGATACGCAGTATTTT.

The chain joins TRBV4-1 to TRBJ1-5; 8 bases line up with TRBD1. V shed 1 base and J 6 bases; nucleotides not matched to a gene: 8. The CDR3 totals 16 residues. CDR1 is MGHRA and CDR2 is YSYEKL in the germline V gene. The CDR3 DNA reads as TGCGCCAGCAGCCAAGGTTTCGGCAGGGGGCCTCAGCCCCAGCATTTT. Encoded protein: CASSQGFGRGPQPQHF.

The chain links TRBV28 to TRBJ1-5; D not certain. The CDR3 contains 14 residues. The V gene's germline CDR1 is MDHEN and CDR2 SYDVKM. Trimming left V 5 bases short and J 4 bases short, with 12 bases between. In DNA, the CDR3 is TGTGCCAGCAGTGTGTTGACTCAGAATCAGCCCCAGCATTTT. Translating gives CASSVLTQNQPQHF.

The chain couples TRBV7-2 to TRBJ2-7, with 7 bases that match TRBD1. The trim removed 6 bases at V and 1 base at J, leaving 6 bases unmatched. CDR3 size: 14 residues. Germline V gene lookup returns CDR1 SGHTA and CDR2 FQGNSA. Here the CDR3 reads CASRWTGNSYEQYF. The DNA of the CDR3 is TGTGCCAGCAGATGGACAGGCAATTCCTACGAGCAGTACTTC.

J is TRBJ2-1 and V is TRBV2; D not certain. Trimming shortened V by 7 bases and J by 3 bases, and 7 bases separated the two germline ends. The CDR3 has 12 amino acids. Germline CDR1 is SNHLY and CDR2 is FYNNEI. CDR3 in amino acids: CASIINYNEQFF. CDR3 nucleotide sequence: TGTGCCAGCATAATAAACTACAATGAGCAGTTCTTC.

This sequence joins TRBV7-2 and TRBJ2-7, with TRBD1 matching over 7 bases. This CDR3 is 16 amino acids long. Per germline, CDR1 SGHTA and CDR2 FQGNSA. V trimming: 2 bases; J trimming: 4 bases; junction bases outside the gene matches: 11. The CDR3 here is CASSLNGRQGFYEQYF. Here the CDR3 DNA reads TGTGCCAGCAGCTTAAACGGCAGACAGGGATTTTACGAGCAGTACTTC.

The chain carries TRBV7-2 and TRBJ2-1; 13 positions agree with TRBD2. In germline, CDR1 is SGHTA, CDR2 FQGNSA. After removal of 2 bases from V and 1 base from J, the junction contained 8 bases not matched to a gene. The CDR3 spans 19 residues. DNA for the CDR3: TGTGCCAGCAGCTTACTGACTAGCGGGAGGACCGGGTCCTACAATGAGCAGTTCTTC. Its protein is CASSLLTSGRTGSYNEQFF.

The chain recombines TRBV10-3 with TRBJ2-7, with 10 positions matching TRBD2. CDR1 and CDR2 (germline): ENHRY, SYGVKD. The CDR3 has 15 residues. V lost 2 bases and J lost 3; bases outside the gene matches: 4. The CDR3 DNA is TGTGCCATCAGTGAGCCTGGACTAGCGGACTACGAGCAGTACTTC. It translates to CAISEPGLADYEQYF.

The rearrangement joins TRBV12-3 or TRBV12-4 to TRBJ2-6, with a tentative D call TRBD2 (5 bases). This CDR3 has 16 amino acids. V was shortened by 5 bases and J by 1 base, with 12 bases between the two germline ends. In nucleotides, the CDR3 is TGTGCCAGCAGTCCGGCCCGGGGATCTGGGGCCAACGTCCTGACTTTC. Its translation is CASSPARGSGANVLTF.

Only a few counts were recorded for this clonotype. The J gene is TRBJ2-7, the V gene TRBV20-1; D is unclear. The J call could be wrong; TRBJ2-5 is a better fit for the DNA end. The CDR3 contains 15 residues. Germline lookup yields CDR1 DFQATT and CDR2 SNEGSKA (reference sequence). The CDR3 is CSARHPTLGVKTQYF. The CDR3 DNA reads as TGCAGTGCCCGACATCCCACCCTCGGCGTTAAGACCCAGTACTTC.

This clonotype was seen only once. The CDR3 bases are TGCAGTGCTGGGGGGGACAGGCAGATCTACGAGCAGTACTTC. Translated, it gives CSAGGDRQIYEQYF. The chain employs TRBV20-1 and TRBJ2-4; D may be TRBD1 (8 bases). The DNA end is more similar to TRBJ2-7, so the J call may be wrong. This CDR3 contains 14 residues. Germline loops: CDR1 DFQATT, CDR2 SNEGSKA (reference sequence).

This clonotype was found a few times. V gene TRBV25-1 combines with J gene TRBJ2-5, with D possibly matching TRBD1 (7 bases). V lost 0 bases to trimming and J lost 4 bases, with 9 bases between them. The germline gives CDR1 MGHDK, CDR2 SYGVNS. The CDR3 totals 14 residues. The CDR3: CASSEYRGVETQYF. Written as DNA, the CDR3 is TGTGCCAGCAGTGAATACAGGGGGGTAGAGACCCAGTACTTC.

This clonotype has only a few counts. V is TRBV6-2 or TRBV6-3 and J is TRBJ2-3; no reliable D call. Germline CDR1 is MNHEY and CDR2 is SVGEGT. The CDR3 spans 14 residues. Trimming removed 10 bases at V and 4 bases at J, with 18 bases between. This CDR3 reads CATQTHRRPDTQYF. DNA of the CDR3: TGTGCCACTCAGACCCACCGGAGACCAGATACGCAGTATTTT.

J is TRBJ2-5 and V is TRBV2; D unresolved. The DNA end favors TRBJ2-7, so the J call may be wrong. Germline-derived CDR1 and CDR2 are SNHLY and FYNNEI. The CDR3 sequence is 16 residues long. The CDR3 sequence is CASSLRDGDLTYEQYF. The DNA of the CDR3 is TGTGCCAGCAGCCTACGTGACGGAGACCTCACCTACGAGCAGTACTTC.

Note on this clonotype: A read error may produce the germline difference seen at one junction end. J is TRBJ2-5 and V is TRBV7-7, with 11 bases lining up with TRBD2. In germline, CDR1 is SSHAT, CDR2 FNYEAQ (reference sequence). The CDR3 totals 15 residues. This CDR3 reads CAGSSGLAGGETQYF. The CDR3 DNA reads as TGTGCCGGCAGTTCCGGACTAGCGGGTGGAGAGACCCAGTACTTC.

The V call is TRBV10-3, the J call TRBJ2-1; TRBD1 matches at 7 bases. J lost 5 bases, V lost 3 bases, and 4 bases had no gene match. CDR3 length: 14 amino acids. Germline lookup yields CDR1 ENHRY and CDR2 SYGVKD. The CDR3, as DNA: TGTGCCATCAGTGATCGAGACAGGGACAATGAGCAGTTCTTC. This encodes CAISDRDRDNEQFF.

The V gene is TRBV5-6, the J gene TRBJ2-7; TRBD2 matches 13 bases. V shed 4 bases, J shed 3 bases, and the junction held 7 bases outside the gene matches. CDR1 SGHDT and CDR2 YYEEEE come from the germline V gene. The CDR3 spans 16 residues. DNA of the CDR3: TGTGCCAGCAGCCGTGGACTAGCGGGAGCTCTCTACGAGCAGTACTTC. This codes for CASSRGLAGALYEQYF.

J is TRBJ2-7 and V is TRBV11-2; 8 bases agree with TRBD2. V shed 5 bases, J shed 2 bases, and the junction held 11 bases outside the gene matches. Per the germline V gene, CDR1 is SGHAT and CDR2 is FQNNGV. This CDR3 has 16 residues. The CDR3 region has the DNA TGTGCCAGCAGCCCCGGTCGGGGGGGCCTCACCTACGAGCAGTACTTC. Encoded protein: CASSPGRGGLTYEQYF.

The V gene is TRBV18, the J gene TRBJ2-3, with a possible D match to TRBD2 (6 bases). The CDR3 consists of 14 residues. The V end lost 6 bases, the J end lost 5 bases, and 15 bases lay between the germline ends. The germline CDR1 and CDR2 sequences are KGHSH and LQKENI. The CDR3 spells CASSLGSGVDTQYF. The CDR3 DNA is TGTGCCAGCTCGCTCGGGAGCGGAGTAGATACGCAGTATTTT.

This sequence joins TRBV20-1 and TRBJ2-5; D unresolved. The J call is doubtful: the DNA matches TRBJ2-7 better. The germline CDR1 and CDR2 sequences are DFQATT and SNEGSKA (reference sequence). This CDR3 spans 13 amino acids. The CDR3, as DNA: TGCAGTGCTAGCCCCACCCACAGCTACGAGCAGTACTTC. Translation gives CSASPTHSYEQYF.

In this sample, this clonotype turned up a few times. V gene TRBV21-1 combines with J gene TRBJ2-7; whether TRBD2, the table's D call, matches the DNA was not checked. TRBV21-1 is tagged as a pseudogene. The CDR3 contains 14 residues. The CDR3 is CASNPTRPTYEQYF. The CDR3 nucleotides are TGTGCCAGCAACCCGACTAGGCCTACCTACGAGCAGTACTTC.